The 22 T cell receptor beta chains presented below share a single source sample, sequenced in a study of neoadjuvant nivolumab and ipilimumab in lung cancer. The table came from immunoSEQ multiplex PCR; TCRdb's copy has only in-frame clones and leaves some out. Here the sample spans tens of thousands of clones, around 89% being singletons. The specimen was blood, collected before neoadjuvant nivolumab, alone or with ipilimumab. Receptors were obtained from an adult with non-small cell lung cancer. Some clones in this sample may be carry-over from other donors' samples.

This clone was detected only once. This rearrangement joins TRBV5-1 to TRBJ2-7; possible D gene TRBD2, 5 bases. The germline V gene encodes CDR1 SGHRS and CDR2 YFSETQ. V dropped 0 bases and J dropped 7 bases, with 11 bases sitting between them. The CDR3 spans 13 residues. The chain's CDR3 is CASSLVPSGEQYF. CDR3 nucleotides: TGCGCCAGCAGCTTGGTGCCCTCGGGGGAGCAGTACTTC.

This chain joins TRBV5-1 and TRBJ2-2; 7 positions agree with TRBD2. The germline V gene has CDR1 SGHRS and CDR2 YFSETQ. V lost 0 bases to trimming and J lost 4 bases; unmatched junction nucleotides: 9. CDR3 size: 17 residues. CDR3 region: CASSLAVGAGSTGELFF. DNA for the CDR3: TGCGCCAGCAGCTTGGCCGTGGGAGCGGGAAGCACCGGGGAGCTGTTTTTT.

This clone was recorded only once. The chain recombines TRBV7-3 with TRBJ2-5, with D hard to call. Germline loops: CDR1 SGHTA, CDR2 FQGTGA. Between the trimmed V and J ends, which lost 2 bases and 5 bases, there was a span of 6 bases. CDR3 length: 12 amino acids. CDR3 bases: TGTGCCAGCAGCTTAGATGGGGAGACCCAGTACTTC. Residues: CASSLDGETQYF.

Regarding this clone: At one end, the junction sequence differs from germline, possibly due to a read error. The CDR3 region is CASSLSFPGQDSTGELFF. CDR3 bases: TGTGCTAGCAGCTTATCTTTCCCGGGACAGGACAGCACCGGGGAGCTGTTTTTT. This chain links TRBV7-7 with TRBJ2-2; the match to TRBD1 covers 8 bases. The CDR3 has 18 residues. Germline V lookup: CDR1 SSHAT, CDR2 FNYEAQ (reference sequence). Full variable domain (rest looked up from reference TRBV7-7 and TRBJ2-2): GAGVSQSPRYKVTKRGQDVTLRCDPISSHATLYWYQQALGQGPEFLTYFNYEAQPDKSGLPSDRFSAERPEGSISTLTIQRTEQRDSAMYRCASSLSFPGQDSTGELFFGEGSRLTVL.

The chain carries TRBV27 and TRBJ2-7; D ambiguous. The CDR3 is 14 residues long. V was pared by 2 bases and J by 0 bases, with 8 bases between. In germline, CDR1 is MNHEY, CDR2 SMNVEV (reference sequence). CDR3 DNA: TGTGCCAGCAGTTTAAGGGTAGGCTCCTACGAGCAGTACTTC. Protein sequence: CASSLRVGSYEQYF.

The chain has TRBV30 and TRBJ1-2; TRBD1 agrees at 8 bases. The CDR3 runs to 15 residues. Trimming at V came to 2 bases and at J to 1 base, leaving 6 bases not matched to a gene. Per the germline V gene, CDR1 is GTSNPN and CDR2 is SVGIG (reference sequence). The CDR3 protein is CAWSMGTGHNYGYTF. DNA of the CDR3: TGTGCCTGGAGTATGGGGACAGGACATAACTATGGCTACACCTTC.

CDR3 residues: CASSHGGTSGSGDEQFF. In DNA form, the CDR3 reads TGTGCCAGCAGCCATGGGGGGACTAGCGGGAGTGGGGATGAGCAGTTCTTC. V gene TRBV7-9 combines with J gene TRBJ2-1, with TRBD2 matching over 14 bases. Germline V gene data show CDR1 as SEHNR and CDR2 as FQNEAQ (reference sequence). The J segment lost 8 bases and the V segment lost 5 bases, leaving 11 bases of the junction unmatched. The CDR3 consists of 17 residues.

The chain is built from TRBV11-3 and TRBJ1-1, with 7 bases matching TRBD1. V lost 1 base to trimming and J lost 0 bases; unmatched junction nucleotides: 5. CDR1 and CDR2 from the germline V gene are SGHNT and YENEEA. The CDR3 runs 16 residues. The CDR3 DNA sequence: TGTGCCAGCAGCTTAGGGGCAGGGGGAATGAACACTGAAGCTTTCTTT. Its protein product is CASSLGAGGMNTEAFF. Looking up the rest from reference TRBV11-3 and TRBJ1-1 gives the full variable domain: EAGVVQSPRYKIIEKKQPVAFWCNPISGHNTLYWYLQNLGQGPELLIRYENEEAVDDSQLPKDRFSAERLKGVDSTLKIQPAELGDSAVYLCASSLGAGGMNTEAFFGQGTRLTVV.

The V gene is TRBV5-1, the J gene TRBJ2-3; TRBD2 agrees at 9 bases. Trimming took 0 bases from V and 7 from J; bases not matched to a gene: 9. Germline CDR1 is SGHRS and CDR2 is YFSETQ. This CDR3 comprises 16 residues. The CDR3 DNA sequence: TGCGCCAGCAGCTTGGCGGGTAGCGGGAGAAGTAATACGCAGTATTTT. As protein: CASSLAGSGRSNTQYF.

The chain is built from TRBV5-4 and TRBJ2-2; D gene uncertain. CDR3 length: 14 residues. CDR1 SGHNT and CDR2 YYREEE come from the germline V gene (reference sequence). V lost 5 bases to trimming and J lost 6 bases, with 14 bases between them. The CDR3 DNA sequence: TGTGCCAGCAGATCTCGGCAGTCCGCCGGGGAGCTGTTTTTT. Translated: CASRSRQSAGELFF.

The chain uses TRBV7-9 and TRBJ2-5; D not certain. Looked up from germline, CDR1 is SEHNR and CDR2 is FQNEAQ (reference sequence). CDR3 length: 12 amino acids. Trimming stripped 2 bases from V and 4 bases from J, with 5 bases between. The CDR3 DNA sequence: TGTGCCAGCAGCTTAACGGTAGAGACCCAGTACTTC. Translation gives CASSLTVETQYF.

CDR3 sequence: CASSSRRAGRVSYEQYF. The CDR3 nucleotides are TGTGCCAGCAGCTCCCGGCGGGCGGGACGGGTTTCCTACGAGCAGTACTTC. J is TRBJ2-7 and V is TRBV7-2; tentative D call: TRBD2 (6 bases). This CDR3 comprises 17 residues. Trimming took 4 bases from V and 1 from J, leaving 20 bases between them. Per the germline V gene, CDR1 is SGHTA and CDR2 is FQGNSA.

The gene calls are TRBV7-9 and TRBJ2-5, with a possible D match to TRBD2 (5 bases). V was pared by 1 base and J by 9 bases, with 12 bases between. The CDR3 length is 13 residues. CDR1 and CDR2 (germline): SEHNR, FQNEAQ (reference sequence). CDR3 amino acids: CASSLGTGVSQYF. The CDR3 bases are TGTGCCAGCAGCTTAGGTACCGGGGTCTCCCAGTACTTC.

The rearrangement joins TRBV6-1 to TRBJ2-1, with 10 bases identical to TRBD2. Per the germline V gene, CDR1 is MNHNS and CDR2 is SASEGT. Unmatched junction bases numbered 10, after V lost 2 bases and J lost 3 bases. The length of the CDR3 is 18 residues. In nucleotides, the CDR3 is TGTGCCAGCAGTGAAAGGCCTAGCGGGGGAGCGTTCTACAATGAGCAGTTCTTC. This codes for CASSERPSGGAFYNEQFF.

V gene TRBV19 combines with J gene TRBJ2-5, with D unclear. The germline V gene encodes CDR1 LNHDA and CDR2 SQIVND (reference sequence). This CDR3 has 15 residues. Trimming left V 0 bases short and J 5 bases short, with 13 bases between. The CDR3 reads CASSIDHGTLETQYF. The CDR3 coding sequence is TGTGCCAGTAGTATAGATCATGGCACCCTGGAGACCCAGTACTTC.

The chain is built from TRBV18 and TRBJ2-5; 9 nucleotides agree with TRBD2. CDR3 length: 14 amino acids. J gave up 4 bases and V 3 bases, and 3 bases lay outside the gene matches. The germline gives CDR1 KGHSH, CDR2 LQKENI. The CDR3: CASSPSGSGETQYF. The CDR3 bases are TGTGCCAGCTCACCTAGCGGGAGTGGAGAGACCCAGTACTTC.

This rearrangement joins TRBV4-1 to TRBJ1-4; tentatively, D is TRBD1 (6 bases). Germline V gene data show CDR1 as MGHRA and CDR2 as YSYEKL. The CDR3 is 15 amino acids. Trimming removed 4 bases from V and 0 bases from J, with 9 bases in between. The CDR3 DNA is TGCGCCAGCAGCCGGACAGCTGCAACTAATGAAAAACTGTTTTTT. Translated: CASSRTAATNEKLFF.

This clone was seen a few times. This chain connects TRBV6-1 to TRBJ1-1; D remains unclear. V gave up 6 bases and J gave up 0 bases, with 8 bases separating them. This CDR3 is built from 13 residues. Looked up from germline, CDR1 is MNHNS and CDR2 is SASEGT. The CDR3 here is CASSPTLNTEAFF. The CDR3 coding sequence is TGTGCCAGCAGCCCTACTCTGAACACTGAAGCTTTCTTT.

The chain recombines TRBV4-1 with TRBJ1-3, with D perhaps matching TRBD1 (6 bases). CDR3 size: 19 residues. From germline, CDR1 is MGHRA and CDR2 YSYEKL. V lost 0 bases, J lost 6 bases, and 24 bases lay in between. The CDR3: CASSQDRVVGGRFENTIYF. Here the CDR3 DNA reads TGCGCCAGCAGCCAAGATCGGGTGGTTGGGGGGCGTTTTGAAAACACCATATATTTT.

The chain has TRBV19 and TRBJ2-7; TRBD2 is a possible D gene (5 bases). The CDR3 runs 15 residues. V lost 3 bases and J 0 bases, leaving 12 bases between the germline ends. Germline V gives CDR1 LNHDA, CDR2 SQIVND (reference sequence). As DNA, the CDR3 is TGTGCCAGTAGTATTGTGTCTGGAGGCTCCTACGAGCAGTACTTC. This encodes CASSIVSGGSYEQYF.

The chain is built from TRBV10-2 and TRBJ2-2; D perhaps matches TRBD2 (5 bases). Trimming pared 6 bases from V and 0 bases from J, leaving 5 bases between. This CDR3 is 13 amino acids long. The germline V gene encodes CDR1 WSHSY and CDR2 SAAADI. The CDR3 region is CASRGANTGELFF. CDR3 DNA: TGCGCCAGCAGGGGAGCGAACACCGGGGAGCTGTTTTTT.

The chain carries TRBV7-9 and TRBJ2-2, with no clear D. The V gene lost 0 bases and the J gene lost 8 bases, with 7 bases spanning the gap. Germline CDR1 SEHNR, CDR2 FQNEAQ (reference sequence). The CDR3 consists of 13 residues. For the CDR3, the DNA is TGTGCCAGCAGCTTAGCGCTCCGTGGGGAGCTGTTTTTT. It translates to CASSLALRGELFF.